The entry below gives a single T cell receptor (beta chain) sequence along with its context. As yet, its antigen is unknown. The CDR3 is 17 residues long. V lost 0 bases and J lost 1, with 14 bases in between. CDR1 and CDR2 from the germline V gene are SGHNT and YYREEE (reference sequence). This entry comes from a study of cytomegalovirus exposure and HLA in healthy donors. Broader study findings: Associated with HLA alleles at 0.05 false discovery rate in a later analysis were 16,951 TCR beta sequences. A highly shared variant cluster was judged a likely technical artifact.

The PCR employed 60 Vbeta primers together with 13 Jbeta primers. Generated by immunoSEQ multiplex PCR, the TCRdb table keeps only in-frame clones and is missing some. This table has 80,000 or so clones, approximately 80% appearing once. This chain connects TRBV5-4 to TRBJ2-4; the D is unclear. The receptor's source is a man aged 35 to 55 in good health and CMV-seronegative. Sequenced material: PBMCs. This CDR3 reads CASSLGAGPRAKNIQYF. Here the CDR3 DNA reads TGTGCCAGCAGCTTGGGGGCAGGTCCCCGGGCCAAAAACATTCAGTACTTC.